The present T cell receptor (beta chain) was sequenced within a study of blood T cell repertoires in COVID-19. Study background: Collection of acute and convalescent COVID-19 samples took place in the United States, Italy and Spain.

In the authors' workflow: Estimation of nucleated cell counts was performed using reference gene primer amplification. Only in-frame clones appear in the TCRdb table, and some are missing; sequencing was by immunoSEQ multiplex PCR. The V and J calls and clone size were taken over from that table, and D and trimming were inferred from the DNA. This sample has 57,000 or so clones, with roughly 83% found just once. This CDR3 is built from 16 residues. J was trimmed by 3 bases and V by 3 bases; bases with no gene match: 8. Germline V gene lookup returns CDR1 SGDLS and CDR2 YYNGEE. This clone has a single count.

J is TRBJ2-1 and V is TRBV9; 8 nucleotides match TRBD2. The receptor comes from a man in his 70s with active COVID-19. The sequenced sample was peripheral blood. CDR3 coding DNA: TGTGCCAGCAGCGGAAAATCGGGAGGGATCTACAATGAGCAGTTCTTC. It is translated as CASSGKSGGIYNEQFF.